The rows below give T cell receptor beta chains drawn from one sample of a study of blood T cell repertoires in COVID-19. Repertoires were generated with immunoSEQ multiplex PCR, while TCRdb's copy carries only in-frame clones and drops some. The sample includes around 38,000 clones, approximately 86% of them seen just once. The specimen sequenced was peripheral blood. The source is a man between 70 and 80 years old with acute or convalescent COVID-19. CDR3s include the opening cysteine and the closing phenylalanine or tryptophan. D genes are given only for firm matches. Only part of the rows carry a size: once, few, many, or a class if the clone is expanded.

TRBJ2-1,-,TRBV5-1,-,CASSLAGWEQFF,TGCGCCAGCAGCTTGGCAGGATGGGAGCAGTTCTTC
TRBJ2-1,-,TRBV6-2/TRBV6-3,-,CASSSQGYEQFF,TGTGCCAGCAGTTCACAGGGTTATGAGCAGTTCTTC
TRBJ1-3,-,TRBV5-1,TRBD1,CASRQGSGNTIYF,TGCGCCAGTCGACAGGGCTCTGGAAACACCATATATTTT
TRBJ2-2,-,TRBV3-1/TRBV3-2,TRBD2,CASSLIAGWNTGELFF,TGTGCCAGCAGCCTTATAGCGGGGTGGAACACCGGGGAGCTGTTTTTT
TRBJ1-2,-,TRBV29-1,-,CSVEPGARVGYTF,TGCAGCGTTGAACCAGGGGCGAGGGTTGGCTACACCTTC
TRBJ2-2,-,TRBV5-1,-,CASSLAPGVNTGELFF,TGCGCCAGCAGCTTGGCCCCAGGGGTGAACACCGGGGAGCTGTTTTTT
TRBJ2-6,few,TRBV29-1,-,CSVGGGSGANVLTF,TGCAGCGTGGGGGGTGGCTCTGGGGCCAACGTCCTGACTTTC
TRBJ1-2,-,TRBV4-1,-,CASSQDITVYGYTF,TGCGCCAGCAGCCAAGATATAACAGTTTATGGCTACACCTTC
TRBJ2-6,-,TRBV30,TRBD1,CAWCARTGTVEANVLTF,TGTGCCTGGTGTGCTAGGACAGGGACTGTGGAGGCCAACGTCCTGACTTTC
TRBJ1-3,-,TRBV27,-,CASSLSRVPGNTIYF,TGTGCCAGCAGTTTATCACGGGTACCTGGAAACACCATATATTTT
TRBJ2-1,-,TRBV7-3,TRBD2,CASTWGLAGYNEQFF,TGTGCCAGCACCTGGGGGCTAGCGGGTTACAATGAGCAGTTCTTC
TRBJ1-1,-,TRBV25-1,-,CASSPGFQADTEAFF,TGTGCCAGCAGTCCCGGGTTTCAAGCGGACACTGAAGCTTTCTTT
TRBJ1-6,-,TRBV4-3,-,CASRSRASAYNSPLHF,TGCGCCAGCAGGTCCAGGGCTAGCGCCTATAATTCACCCCTCCACTTT
TRBJ1-5,few,TRBV6-6,-,CASSYSRGAGNQPQHF,TGTGCCAGCAGTTACTCCCGGGGGGCTGGAAATCAGCCCCAGCATTTT
TRBJ1-4,once,TRBV19,-,CASSPGSGAGATNEKLFF,TGTGCCAGTAGCCCTGGGTCAGGGGCTGGGGCAACTAATGAAAAACTGTTTTTT
TRBJ1-6,-,TRBV7-9,TRBD1,CASSLDAGGNSPLHF,TGTGCCAGCAGCTTAGACGCAGGGGGAAATTCACCCCTCCACTTT
TRBJ1-2,-,TRBV13,-,CASSLEAGYTF,TGTGCCAGCAGCTTAGAAGCGGGCTACACCTTC
TRBJ2-7,-,TRBV6-6,TRBD2,CASSLTSGPSYEQYF,TGTGCCAGCAGCTTGACTAGCGGGCCCTCCTACGAGCAGTACTTC
TRBJ1-1,-,TRBV11-2,-,CASSPTTANTEAFF,TGTGCCAGCAGCCCGACCACAGCGAACACTGAAGCTTTCTTT
TRBJ1-5,once,TRBV18,TRBD1,CASSPISDRAPDQPQHF,TGTGCCAGCTCACCGATTTCGGACAGGGCCCCGGATCAGCCCCAGCATTTT
TRBJ2-7,few,TRBV10-3,TRBD1,CAISDSDRGTTYEQYF,TGTGCCATCAGTGATTCCGACAGGGGCACGACCTACGAGCAGTACTTC
TRBJ1-6,-,TRBV30,-,CAWSVQRASPLHF,TGTGCCTGGAGTGTACAACGTGCTTCACCCCTCCACTTT
TRBJ1-2,-,TRBV19,-,CASSFSRGEGRYGYTF,TGTGCCAGTAGTTTTTCGCGAGGGGAGGGACGATATGGCTACACCTTC
TRBJ2-3,-,TRBV24-1,TRBD1,CATSAKTGGDVTDTQYF,TGTGCCACCAGTGCCAAAACAGGGGGAGATGTCACAGATACGCAGTATTTT
TRBJ2-3,-,TRBV18,-,CASSPRTASTDTQYF,TGTGCCAGCTCACCGAGGACAGCTAGCACAGATACGCAGTATTTT
TRBJ2-2,-,TRBV5-1,TRBD2,CASTSGSGTGELFF,TGCGCCAGCACTAGCGGGAGTGGCACCGGGGAGCTGTTTTTT
TRBJ2-1,-,TRBV5-8,TRBD2,CASSLVLAGDFEQFF,TGTGCCAGCAGCTTGGTTTTAGCGGGAGATTTCGAGCAGTTCTTC
TRBJ2-7,once,TRBV6-5,-,CASRDPTRNYEQYF,TGTGCCAGCAGGGACCCTACTAGAAACTACGAGCAGTACTTC
TRBJ1-1,-,TRBV6-5,TRBD1,CASSTGGTEAFF,TGTGCCAGCAGCACAGGGGGGACTGAAGCTTTCTTT
TRBJ2-7,-,TRBV27,-,CASSLGGNEQYF,TGTGCCAGCAGTTTAGGCGGAAACGAGCAGTACTTC
TRBJ1-3,-,TRBV5-4,-,CASSRGLSSGNTIYF,TGTGCCAGCAGCCGGGGTTTGAGCTCTGGAAACACCATATATTTT
TRBJ2-1,-,TRBV7-7,TRBD2,CASSSLAGGPGEQFF,TGTGCCAGCAGCTCTTTAGCGGGAGGGCCGGGCGAGCAGTTCTTC
TRBJ1-5,-,TRBV19,-,CASSTGLNQPQHF,TGTGCCAGTAGTACGGGTCTCAATCAGCCCCAGCATTTT
TRBJ2-7,-,TRBV20-1,-,CSASSSYEQYF,TGCAGTGCCTCTAGCTCCTACGAGCAGTACTTC
TRBJ1-6,-,TRBV18,TRBD1,CASSRDRGNSPLHF,TGTGCCAGCTCGAGGGACAGGGGCAATTCACCCCTCCACTTT
TRBJ2-6,few,TRBV6-6,-,CASSSGANVLTF,TGTGCCAGCAGTTCAGGGGCCAACGTCCTGACTTTC
TRBJ2-7,once,TRBV11-2,TRBD2,CASSREGHEQYF,TGTGCCAGCTCTCGGGAGGGCCACGAGCAGTACTTC
TRBJ1-5,-,TRBV5-1,TRBD1,CASSLEAGGSVGQPQHF,TGCGCCAGCAGCTTGGAGGCAGGGGGAAGCGTAGGGCAGCCCCAGCATTTT
TRBJ1-2,-,TRBV7-2,-,CASSSSSGTQYGYTF,TGTGCCAGCAGCTCATCATCCGGGACACAGTATGGCTACACCTTC
TRBJ2-7,-,TRBV5-1,TRBD1,CASSLEGTAGVEQYF,TGCGCCAGCAGCTTGGAAGGGACAGCAGGGGTCGAGCAGTACTTC
TRBJ2-5,-,TRBV5-6,-,CASSLAGGETQYF,TGTGCCAGCAGCTTGGCAGGGGGGGAGACCCAGTACTTC
TRBJ2-7,-,TRBV5-1,-,CASSLDQGPSYEQYF,TGCGCCAGCAGCTTGGATCAGGGGCCCTCCTACGAGCAGTACTTC
TRBJ2-5,-,TRBV28,-,CASSPEGGAAQYF,TGTGCCAGCAGTCCCGAGGGTGGTGCGGCCCAGTACTTC
TRBJ1-6,-,TRBV7-9,-,CASSPGRSPYNSPLHF,TGTGCCAGCAGCCCAGGGAGGTCCCCCTATAATTCACCCCTCCACTTT
TRBJ1-2,-,TRBV19,TRBD1,CASSYGQGGTYGYTF,TGTGCCAGTAGTTACGGACAGGGTGGAACCTACGGCTACACCTTC
TRBJ1-3,-,TRBV18,-,CASSPSPGFSGNTIYF,TGTGCCAGCTCACCATCCCCAGGTTTCTCTGGAAACACCATATATTTT
TRBJ1-2,-,TRBV28,-,CASSSTNRGYTF,TGTGCCAGCAGTTCTACCAATCGAGGCTACACCTTC
TRBJ2-1,-,TRBV15,TRBD2,CATSRDSVRTSRNEQFF,TGTGCCACCAGCAGAGATTCGGTTAGGACTAGCCGCAATGAGCAGTTCTTC
TRBJ1-4,-,TRBV7-9,-,CASSRREGLLNEKLFF,TGTGCCAGCAGCCGGAGGGAGGGACTCCTCAATGAAAAACTGTTTTTT
TRBJ2-3,-,TRBV4-3,-,CASSSSQRITDTQYF,TGCGCCAGCAGCTCAAGCCAGCGGATCACAGATACGCAGTATTTT
TRBJ1-1,-,TRBV7-9,-,CASSTAAGTEAFF,TGTGCCAGCAGCACGGCGGCCGGCACTGAAGCTTTCTTT
TRBJ2-1,few,TRBV29-1,-,CSARDSYNEQFF,TGCAGCGCCCGGGACTCGTACAATGAGCAGTTCTTC
TRBJ2-4,-,TRBV30,-,CAWSEGSWAGQNIQYF,TGTGCCTGGAGTGAGGGATCCTGGGCGGGCCAAAACATTCAGTACTTC
TRBJ2-1,-,TRBV11-2,TRBD2,CASSFTTGSGRNEQFF,TGTGCCAGCAGCTTCACGACTGGGAGCGGGAGAAATGAGCAGTTCTTC
TRBJ1-6,-,TRBV9,-,CASSVGPATNSPLHF,TGTGCCAGCAGCGTAGGGCCAGCGACTAATTCACCCCTCCACTTT
TRBJ2-3,-,TRBV30,TRBD2,CAWRIAGGTDTQYF,TGTGCCTGGAGGATAGCGGGGGGCACAGATACGCAGTATTTT
TRBJ2-5,-,TRBV11-2,-,CASNTFGRETQYF,TGTGCCAGCAACACATTTGGGAGAGAGACCCAGTACTTC
TRBJ2-7,-,TRBV5-1,TRBD1,CASSSLGTGGGGIGEQYF,TGCGCCAGCAGCTCCCTAGGGACAGGGGGCGGCGGGATCGGCGAGCAGTACTTC
TRBJ2-3,-,TRBV7-8,-,CASSLARLGSDTQYF,TGTGCCAGCAGCTTAGCCCGACTAGGTTCGGATACGCAGTATTTT
TRBJ1-5,-,TRBV6-5,-,CASNWAKSGNQPQHF,TGTGCCAGCAATTGGGCGAAATCCGGCAATCAGCCCCAGCATTTT